These 10 T cell receptor beta chains share one sample of origin, sequenced in a study of blood T cells in healthy people across ages. A sample-barcoded 5' primer and a J-beta primer mix were used in a second PCR of about 7 to 12 cycles. TCRdb re-called the 5' RACE reads with MiXCR, one entry per CDR3 protein. In the table there are roughly 650,000 distinct CDR3 sequences, 32% of which are singletons. Sequenced material: blood. The source of these receptors is a woman aged 80 or older in good health.

This clonotype occurred many times. This chain uses TRBV3-1 with TRBJ1-6; 8 bases align to TRBD1. Germline V gives CDR1 LGHDT, CDR2 YNNKEL (reference sequence). The CDR3 is 16 amino acids. The V and J ends lost 1 base and 10 bases, in that order; junction bases with no gene match: 9. The DNA for the CDR3 is TGTGCCAGCAGCCAAGGAAGAACAGGGGGGAGATCACCCCTCCACTTT. Its translation: CASSQGRTGGRSPLHF.

This clonotype was recorded once. The chain carries TRBV6-4 and TRBJ2-3; 8 nucleotides align to TRBD2. Germline assignment: CDR1 MRHNA and CDR2 SNTAGT. This CDR3 has 16 residues. V shed 0 bases and J 0 bases; nucleotides not matched to a gene: 2. This CDR3 reads CASSDSAGESTDTQYF. In nucleotides, the CDR3 is TGTGCCAGCAGTGACTCAGCGGGAGAGAGCACAGATACGCAGTATTTT.

The V call is TRBV7-9, the J call TRBJ1-1; no definite D call. This CDR3 comprises 14 residues. Trimming left V 3 bases short and J 8 bases short, with 16 bases between. Looked up from germline, CDR1 is SEHNR and CDR2 is FQNEAQ (reference sequence). The CDR3 loop reads CASSFSMESWEAFF. The CDR3 coding sequence is TGTGCCAGCAGCTTCTCAATGGAGTCATGGGAAGCTTTCTTT.

This clonotype was picked up many times. The V call is TRBV12-3 or TRBV12-4, the J call TRBJ1-1; D call uncertain. Trimming removed 3 bases from V and 5 bases from J, with 16 bases in between. This CDR3 comprises 15 residues. CDR3 sequence reads: CASSLSPPGETEAFF. CDR3 bases: TGTGCCAGCAGTTTGAGTCCCCCTGGGGAGACTGAAGCTTTCTTT.

This clonotype was counted at least ten times. The V and J genes are TRBV2 and TRBJ2-1; 7 nucleotides line up with TRBD1. Per germline, CDR1 SNHLY and CDR2 FYNNEI. V dropped 6 bases and J dropped 4; count of bases not matched to a gene: 3. CDR3 length equals 13 residues. For the CDR3, the DNA is TGTGCCAGCAGCCGGGGACAGTACAATGAGCAGTTCTTC. It is translated as CASSRGQYNEQFF.

This clonotype was seen repeatedly, ten times or more. The V gene is TRBV5-1, the J gene TRBJ2-7, with TRBD2 identical over 7 bases. Germline CDR1 reads SGHRS; CDR2 reads YFSETQ. With V trimmed by 0 bases and J by 0 bases, 3 bases remained unmatched. This CDR3 region has 15 residues. In nucleotides, the CDR3 is TGCGCCAGCAGCTTGGAACTAGCGAACTCCTACGAGCAGTACTTC. Encoded protein: CASSLELANSYEQYF.

This clonotype was detected many times. V and J are TRBV12-3 or TRBV12-4 and TRBJ1-1; 7 bases are shared with TRBD1. V dropped 7 bases and J dropped 1; count of bases not matched to a gene: 6. This CDR3 has 14 amino acids. As DNA, the CDR3 is TGTGCCAGCAATCCCGGGACAGAGAACACTGAAGCTTTCTTT. As protein: CASNPGTENTEAFF.

This clonotype has just a few counts. V is TRBV28 and J is TRBJ2-3; TRBD2 matches at 10 bases. The CDR3 contains 16 residues. Germline loops: CDR1 MDHEN, CDR2 SYDVKM. After removal of 5 bases from V and 4 bases from J, the junction contained 9 bases not matched to a gene. The CDR3 region is CASSAPTAGGADTQYF. CDR3 DNA sequence: TGTGCCAGCAGTGCCCCCACAGCGGGGGGGGCAGATACGCAGTATTTT.

This clonotype was recorded at least ten times. The chain carries TRBV7-2 and TRBJ1-2, with D possibly being TRBD1 (5 bases). The CDR3 has 14 amino acids. V was shortened by 5 bases and J by 1 base, with 11 bases between the two germline ends. Germline V gene sequence: CDR1 SGHTA, CDR2 FQGNSA. CDR3 amino acids: CASSRGAVNYGYTF. The CDR3 DNA reads TGTGCCAGCAGCCGAGGGGCAGTTAACTATGGCTACACCTTC.

The V gene is TRBV5-1, the J gene TRBJ2-7; D not resolved. This CDR3 is built from 13 residues. V was cut by 0 bases and J by 7 bases, with 11 bases left in between. In germline, CDR1 is SGHRS, CDR2 YFSETQ. The CDR3 sequence: CASSLDTANEQYF. In nucleotides, the CDR3 is TGCGCCAGCAGCTTGGATACAGCCAATGAGCAGTACTTC.